This record looks at one TCR beta chain sequence and its context. The source of the sample is a study of blood T cell repertoires in COVID-19. V lost 6 bases and J lost 2, with 5 bases in between. The CDR3 loop spans 11 amino acids. Germline CDR1 is MDHEN and CDR2 is SYDVKM. The repertoire was sequenced with immunoSEQ multiplex PCR; TCRdb's copy has only in-frame clones and lacks some. The data show about 270,000 clones, roughly 85% seen once. This sequence joins TRBV28 and TRBJ2-7; unclear D gene. The source of this sequence is a woman aged 18 to 35 with acute or convalescent COVID-19. The material sequenced was peripheral blood. CDR3 bases: TGTGCCAGCAGGTCAGCCTACGAGCAGTACTTC. Translated: CASRSAYEQYF.